A single sample gave rise to the 20 T cell receptor beta chains below, sequenced in a study of blood T cell repertoires in COVID-19. Sequencing used immunoSEQ multiplex PCR; TCRdb keeps in-frame clones, though not all of them. The repertoire holds around 130,000 clones, approximately 84% seen once, with about a sixth in the top ten. The sample comprised peripheral blood. The receptors shown here come from a woman over 75 with acute or convalescent COVID-19.

This clone has only one observation. This chain connects TRBV5-5 to TRBJ1-2, with D perhaps matching TRBD1 (5 bases). The CDR3 loop spans 13 amino acids. Germline values: CDR1 SGHKS, CDR2 YYEKEE (reference sequence). Trimming cost V 0 bases and J 2 bases, with 5 bases left between them. The DNA of the CDR3 is TGTGCCAGCAGCTTGGCAGGGAACTATGGCTACACCTTC. Its protein is CASSLAGNYGYTF.

The CDR3 DNA reads as TGCGCCAGCAGTGACCCTGGGACATTTCACACCGGGGAGCTGTTTTTT. Protein: CASSDPGTFHTGELFF. The chain recombines TRBV10-2 with TRBJ2-2, with D maybe TRBD1 (6 bases). The V gene's germline CDR1 is WSHSY and CDR2 SAAADI. This CDR3 has 16 amino acids. Trimming cost V 3 bases and J 3 bases, with 14 bases left between them.

The V and J genes are TRBV30 and TRBJ1-1; 7 nucleotides align to TRBD1. Unmatched junction bases numbered 6, after V lost 0 bases and J lost 2 bases. The CDR3 contains 15 residues. Germline CDR1 GTSNPN, CDR2 SVGIG (reference sequence). The CDR3 sequence: CAWSVPGTVNTEAFF. The CDR3 DNA follows: TGTGCCTGGAGTGTACCAGGGACAGTTAACACTGAAGCTTTCTTT.

The chain is built from TRBV7-8 and TRBJ2-5; the match to TRBD1 covers 9 bases. Germline V gene lookup returns CDR1 SGHVS and CDR2 FQNEAQ. CDR3 length: 17 residues. The V segment lost 3 bases and the J segment 4 bases; nucleotides outside the gene matches: 12. The CDR3 DNA sequence: TGTGCCAGCAGCTTCGAGAGACAGGGGGATCTGCGAGAGACCCAGTACTTC. Its translation is CASSFERQGDLRETQYF.

The V and J genes are TRBV11-2 and TRBJ2-3; TRBD2 aligns across 10 bases. Losses at the gene ends were 6 bases for V and 2 bases for J; bases not matched to a gene: 8. Germline V lookup: CDR1 SGHAT, CDR2 FQNNGV. This CDR3 has 16 amino acids. CDR3 DNA: TGTGCCAGCAGTTCTCAAAGCGGGGGGGCCACAGATACGCAGTATTTT. It codes for CASSSQSGGATDTQYF.

The chain recombines TRBV28 with TRBJ1-1; D gene unclear. The V end lost 7 bases, the J end lost 6 bases, and 15 bases lay between the germline ends. This CDR3 has 13 residues. Germline V gives CDR1 MDHEN, CDR2 SYDVKM. The CDR3 here is CASKGGSWSEAFF. The CDR3 nucleotides read TGTGCCAGCAAAGGCGGTTCGTGGTCTGAAGCTTTCTTT.

This clone was seen a handful of times. The chain joins TRBV6-6 to TRBJ2-5; 7 bases align to TRBD1. Trimming at V came to 4 bases and at J to 1 base, leaving 3 bases not matched to a gene. Germline CDR1 is MNHNY and CDR2 is SVGAGI (reference sequence). CDR3 size: 14 residues. The CDR3 region has the DNA TGTGCCAGCAGTTCGACAGGGAGCCAAGAGACCCAGTACTTC. Protein sequence: CASSSTGSQETQYF.

The sample holds a few counts of this clone. This chain connects TRBV12-3 or TRBV12-4 to TRBJ1-5; no clear D. V lost 5 bases and J 7 bases, leaving 9 bases between the germline ends. This CDR3 is 12 amino acids long. In nucleotides, the CDR3 is TGTGCCAGCAGTCTCTTTGTACAGCCCCAGCATTTT. Translation gives CASSLFVQPQHF.

The gene calls are TRBV5-5 and TRBJ2-5; D remains ambiguous. Germline assignment: CDR1 SGHKS and CDR2 YYEKEE (reference sequence). There are 13 residues in the CDR3. V was clipped by 0 bases and J by 7 bases, with 10 bases between them. The CDR3 loop reads CASSLGGSGTQYF. The CDR3 DNA reads TGTGCCAGCAGCTTGGGTGGTTCGGGGACCCAGTACTTC. The full variable domain, its missing parts supplied by reference TRBV5-5 and TRBJ2-5, is DAGVTQSPTHLIKTRGQQVTLRCSPISGHKSVSWYQQVLGQGPQFIFQYYEKEERGRGNFPDRFSARQFPNYSSELNVNALLLGDSALYLCASSLGGSGTQYFGPGTRLLVL.

In this sample, this clone turned up a few times. The chain joins TRBV4-3 to TRBJ2-2, with a tentative D call TRBD1 (5 bases). The CDR3 length is 16 residues. V lost 1 base to trimming and J lost 4 bases, with 13 bases between them. In germline, CDR1 is LGHNA, CDR2 YSLEER. The CDR3, as DNA: TGCGCCAGCAGCCAAGTTTACGACAGCCTCACCGGGGAGCTGTTTTTT. As protein: CASSQVYDSLTGELFF.

The chain links TRBV2 to TRBJ2-7, with 9 bases matching TRBD2. The CDR3 consists of 15 residues. From germline, CDR1 is SNHLY and CDR2 FYNNEI. The V and J ends lost 5 bases and 1 base, in that order; junction bases with no gene match: 6. The CDR3 spells CASSYPTSGSYEQYF. The CDR3, as DNA: TGTGCCAGCAGTTACCCGACTAGCGGATCCTACGAGCAGTACTTC.

The V gene is TRBV6-2 or TRBV6-3, the J gene TRBJ2-3; the D gene is possibly TRBD1 (5 bases). There are 14 residues in the CDR3. V lost 2 bases, J lost 0 bases, and 6 bases lay in between. The germline gives CDR1 MNHEY, CDR2 SVGEGT. CDR3 amino acids: CASSYGASTDTQYF. CDR3 DNA sequence: TGTGCCAGCAGTTACGGGGCTAGCACAGATACGCAGTATTTT.

The chain is built from TRBV19 and TRBJ2-5, with TRBD2 matching over 16 bases. CDR1 is LNHDA and CDR2 is SQIVND in the germline V gene (reference sequence). The CDR3 extends over 18 amino acids. V was pared by 3 bases and J by 5 bases, with 9 bases of the junction left unmatched. CDR3 DNA: TGTGCCAGTAGTATGGGACTAGCGGGGGGGCCGAGTGTGGAGACCCAGTACTTC. Translation: CASSMGLAGGPSVETQYF. Combining the CDR3 with reference TRBV19 and TRBJ2-5 gives the whole variable domain DGGITQSPKYLFRKEGQNVTLSCEQNLNHDAMYWYRQDPGQGLRLIYYSQIVNDFQKGDIAEGYSVSREKKESFPLTVTSAQKNPTAFYLCASSMGLAGGPSVETQYFGPGTRLLVL.

The rearrangement joins TRBV30 to TRBJ1-1; 7 bases agree with TRBD1. V was clipped by 6 bases and J by 11 bases; unmatched bases: 9. The CDR3 consists of 11 residues. CDR1 and CDR2 (germline): GTSNPN, SVGIG (reference sequence). The DNA for the CDR3 is TGTGCCTGCAACAGGGGATTCGCGGCTTTCTTT. This translates into CACNRGFAAFF.

Here the CDR3 reads CASSPFVSRSYTF. The CDR3, as DNA: TGTGCCAGCTCACCATTCGTCTCTCGGTCCTACACCTTC. The V gene is TRBV18, the J gene TRBJ1-2, with D unresolved. V lost 2 bases, J lost 10 bases, and 14 bases lay in between. Germline CDR1 KGHSH, CDR2 LQKENI. The CDR3 consists of 13 residues.

The V and J genes are TRBV3-1 (or the pseudogene TRBV3-2) and TRBJ2-5; TRBD1 matches at 7 bases. The CDR3 is made up of 13 amino acids. V shed 4 bases and J 2 bases; nucleotides not matched to a gene: 1. CDR1 LGHDT and CDR2 YNNKEL come from the germline V gene (reference sequence). CDR3 sequence reads: CASSRDRQETQYF. The CDR3, as DNA: TGTGCCAGCAGCCGGGACAGACAAGAGACCCAGTACTTC.

J is TRBJ2-7 and V is TRBV6-5, with D perhaps matching TRBD2 (5 bases). This CDR3 comprises 15 residues. Trimming took 0 bases from V and 3 from J, leaving 12 bases between them. Germline lookup yields CDR1 MNHEY and CDR2 SVGAGI. The CDR3 sequence is CASSYSRTGVYEQYF. Written as DNA, the CDR3 is TGTGCCAGCAGTTACTCGCGGACTGGAGTCTACGAGCAGTACTTC.

In this sample, this clone turned up once. This chain uses TRBV2 with TRBJ2-7; 13 bases are shared with TRBD2. V gave up 6 bases and J gave up 6 bases; unmatched junction bases: 5. There are 14 residues in the CDR3. CDR1 SNHLY and CDR2 FYNNEI come from the germline V gene. CDR3 nucleotide sequence: TGTGCCAGCAGACTAGCGGGAGGGCCTATCGAGCAGTACTTC. As protein: CASRLAGGPIEQYF.

J is TRBJ1-2 and V is TRBV19; D gene uncertain. Between the trimmed V and J ends, which lost 1 base and 7 bases, there was a span of 13 bases. CDR1 is LNHDA and CDR2 is SQIVND in the germline V gene (reference sequence). This CDR3 has 14 residues. The CDR3 sequence is CASSIGNQASGYTF. For the CDR3, the DNA is TGTGCCAGTAGTATAGGAAACCAGGCCAGTGGCTACACCTTC.

V gene TRBV6-2 or TRBV6-3 combines with J gene TRBJ2-7, with 13 bases lining up with TRBD2. V lost 5 bases to trimming and J lost 3 bases; unmatched junction nucleotides: 1. CDR1 MNHEY and CDR2 SVGEGT come from the germline V gene. The CDR3 length is 14 residues. For the CDR3, the DNA is TGTGCCAGCAGTGGGACTAGCGGGAACTACGAGCAGTACTTC. Translation gives CASSGTSGNYEQYF.